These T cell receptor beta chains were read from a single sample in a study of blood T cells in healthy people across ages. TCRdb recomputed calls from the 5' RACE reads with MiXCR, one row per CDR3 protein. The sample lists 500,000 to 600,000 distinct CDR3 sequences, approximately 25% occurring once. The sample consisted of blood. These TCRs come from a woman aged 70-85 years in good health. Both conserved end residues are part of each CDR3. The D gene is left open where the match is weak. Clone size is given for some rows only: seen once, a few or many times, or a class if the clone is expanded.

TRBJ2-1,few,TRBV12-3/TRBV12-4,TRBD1,CASSLGQGATWQFF,TGTGCCAGCAGTTTAGGGCAGGGGGCGACTTGGCAGTTCTTC
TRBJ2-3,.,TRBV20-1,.,CSAGEGTFGYF,TGCAGTGCTGGAGAGGGAACATTCGGGTATTTT
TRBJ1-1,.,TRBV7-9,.,CASSYGHPGAFF,TGTGCCAGCAGTTATGGACACCCTGGAGCTTTCTTT
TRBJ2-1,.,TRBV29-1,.,CSGEGWGNEQFF,TGCAGCGGCGAAGGGTGGGGGAATGAGCAGTTCTTC
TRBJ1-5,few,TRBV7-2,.,CASSLGGRGQPQHF,TGTGCCAGCAGCTTGGGGGGCCGGGGTCAGCCCCAGCATTTT
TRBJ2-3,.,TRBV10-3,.,CAISGAQGGDMQYF,TGTGCCATCAGCGGAGCACAGGGTGGGGATATGCAGTATTTT
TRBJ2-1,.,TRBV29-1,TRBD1,CSVEGGGTGSYDEQFF,TGCAGCGTTGAAGGGGGGGGGACAGGGTCCTACGATGAGCAGTTCTTC
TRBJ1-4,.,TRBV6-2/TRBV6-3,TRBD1,CASSAQGAANEKLFF,TGTGCCAGCAGTGCACAGGGGGCGGCTAATGAAAAACTGTTTTTT
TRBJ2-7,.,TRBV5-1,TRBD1,CASSVNVGQNYEQYF,TGCGCCAGCAGCGTGAATGTGGGACAGAACTACGAGCAGTACTTC
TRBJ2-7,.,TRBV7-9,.,CASSLLQGTHEQYF,TGTGCCAGCAGCTTGTTACAGGGCACCCACGAGCAGTACTTC
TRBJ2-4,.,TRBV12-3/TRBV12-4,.,CASSAKGAKNIQYF,TGTGCCAGCAGCGCAAAAGGGGCCAAAAACATTCAGTACTTC
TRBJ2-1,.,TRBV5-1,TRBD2,CASSLSTSVQNEQFF,TGCGCCAGCAGCTTATCGACTAGCGTCCAAAATGAGCAGTTCTTC
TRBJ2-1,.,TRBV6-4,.,CASSMTGENEQFF,TGTGCCAGCAGTATGACGGGGGAAAATGAGCAGTTCTTC
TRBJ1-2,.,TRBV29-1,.,CSVDGQVPNYGYTF,TGCAGCGTTGATGGGCAGGTACCTAACTATGGCTACACCTTC
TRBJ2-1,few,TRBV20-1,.,CSARQGGASNEQFF,TGCAGTGCTAGACAGGGGGGGGCTAGCAATGAGCAGTTCTTC
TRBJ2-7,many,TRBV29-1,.,CSVELALSSYEQYF,TGCAGCGTTGAATTGGCCTTGAGCTCCTACGAGCAGTACTTC
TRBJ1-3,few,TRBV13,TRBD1,CASSASDRAGNTIYF,TGTGCCAGCAGCGCTTCCGACAGGGCCGGAAACACCATATATTTT
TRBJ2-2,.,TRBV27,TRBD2,CASSSTSGGASFF,TGTGCCAGCAGTTCGACTAGCGGGGGGGCCTCATTTTTT
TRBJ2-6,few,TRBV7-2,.,CASSGAHSGANVLTF,TGTGCCAGCAGCGGGGCCCACTCTGGGGCCAACGTCCTGACTTTC
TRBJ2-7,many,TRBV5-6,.,CASSLRELLVGREQYF,TGTGCCAGCAGCTTGAGGGAATTACTAGTTGGTCGCGAGCAGTACTTC
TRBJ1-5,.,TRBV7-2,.,CASSLVSLMSDANQLQHF,TGTGCCAGCAGCTTAGTATCGTTAATGAGTGATGCCAATCAGCTCCAGCATTTT
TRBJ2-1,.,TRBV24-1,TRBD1,CATSDGQGGHEQFF,TGTGCCACCAGTGATGGACAGGGGGGCCATGAGCAGTTCTTC
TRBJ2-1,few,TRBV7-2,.,CASSLATGSYNEQFF,TGTGCCAGCAGCTTAGCGACAGGCTCCTACAATGAGCAGTTCTTC
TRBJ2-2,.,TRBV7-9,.,CASSLAGAYTGELFF,TGTGCCAGCAGCCTGGCGGGGGCTTACACCGGGGAGCTGTTTTTT
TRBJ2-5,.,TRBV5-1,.,CASSPNLQGTTKYF,TGCGCCAGCAGCCCGAACCTCCAGGGGACTACTAAGTACTTC
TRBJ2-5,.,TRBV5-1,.,CASSSERRVQETQYF,TGCGCCAGCAGCTCCGAACGGCGGGTCCAAGAGACCCAGTACTTC
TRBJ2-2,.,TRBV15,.,CATSRGGITGELFF,TGTGCCACCAGCAGGGGGGGTATCACCGGGGAGCTGTTTTTT
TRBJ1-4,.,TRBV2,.,CASSRAGRDEKLFF,TGTGCCAGCAGTCGGGCCGGGAGGGATGAAAAACTGTTTTTT
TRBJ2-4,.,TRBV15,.,CATSREGRSTKNIQYF,TGTGCCACCAGCAGAGAGGGCAGGAGCACCAAAAACATTCAGTACTTC
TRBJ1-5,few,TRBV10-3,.,CAISMSNQPQHF,TGTGCCATCAGTATGAGCAATCAGCCCCAGCATTTT
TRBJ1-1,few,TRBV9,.,CASSPILETNLEAFF,TGTGCCAGCAGCCCCATCCTTGAAACGAACCTTGAAGCTTTCTTT
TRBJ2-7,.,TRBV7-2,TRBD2,CASSLYLAGPYEQYF,TGTGCCAGCAGCTTATACCTAGCGGGGCCCTACGAGCAGTACTTC
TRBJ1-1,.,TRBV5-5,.,CASSQSGRSTEAFF,TGTGCCAGCAGCCAGTCGGGACGGAGCACTGAAGCTTTCTTT
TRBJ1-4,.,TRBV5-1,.,CASREGATNEKLFF,TGCGCCAGCAGGGAAGGGGCAACTAATGAAAAACTGTTTTTT
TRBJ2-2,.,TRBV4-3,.,CASSQDQLGRPGELFF,TGCGCCAGCAGCCAAGATCAATTGGGGCGCCCCGGGGAGCTGTTTTTT
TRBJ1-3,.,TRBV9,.,CASSTRDMGGNTIYF,TGTGCCAGCAGCACTCGAGACATGGGTGGAAACACCATATATTTT
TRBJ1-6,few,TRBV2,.,CASSALGSPLHF,TGTGCCAGCAGCGCCTTGGGATCACCCCTCCACTTT
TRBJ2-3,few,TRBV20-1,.,CSARMTGRDTDTQYF,TGCAGTGCTAGGATGACAGGACGGGACACAGATACGCAGTATTTT
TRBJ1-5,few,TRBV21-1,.,CASSKEKRQGAQPQHF,TGTGCCAGCAGCAAAGAGAAGCGGCAGGGGGCCCAGCCCCAGCATTTT
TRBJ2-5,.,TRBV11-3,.,CASSSYRPGTQYF,TGTGCCAGCAGCTCTTACCGTCCTGGGACCCAGTACTTC
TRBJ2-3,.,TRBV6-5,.,CASSYSWTRTDTQYF,TGTGCCAGCAGTTACTCTTGGACGCGCACAGATACGCAGTATTTT
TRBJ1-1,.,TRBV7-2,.,CASSTQAREAFF,TGTGCCAGCAGCACACAGGCACGGGAAGCTTTCTTT